Listed below are T cell receptor beta chains from one sample, sequenced in a study of identical twins. MiXCR was run by TCRdb on the 5' RACE reads, yielding one entry per CDR3 protein. The sample lists fewer than 250,000 distinct CDR3 sequences, about 7.5% occurring once. Separately, the same data were catalogued under a study of yellow fever vaccine responses in identical twins.

The sequencing input was memory (CD45RO+) T cells sorted from blood. The receptors were sampled from a woman younger than 30 in good health. CDR3s include the opening cysteine and the closing phenylalanine or tryptophan. D genes are given only for firm matches. Clone sizes are given selectively: once, few, many, or a class where the clone is expanded.

CDR3aa: CASRSRLAGVNEQFF
CDR3nt: TGTGCCAGCAGATCTCGACTAGCGGGAGTCAATGAGCAGTTCTTC
v_gene: TRBV7-2
d_gene: TRBD2
j_gene: TRBJ2-1
abundance: few

CDR3aa: CSARDDRVGETQYF
CDR3nt: TGCAGTGCTAGAGACGACAGGGTGGGAGAGACCCAGTACTTC
v_gene: TRBV20-1
d_gene: TRBD1
j_gene: TRBJ2-5
abundance: few

CDR3aa: CASSLNTGPDEQYF
CDR3nt: TGTGCCAGCTCACTTAATACGGGGCCCGACGAGCAGTACTTC
v_gene: TRBV18
d_gene: .
j_gene: TRBJ2-7
abundance: .

CDR3aa: CASSLGGRPTDTQYF
CDR3nt: TGTGCCAGCAGCTTGGGGGGCAGACCCACAGATACGCAGTATTTT
v_gene: TRBV5-5
d_gene: .
j_gene: TRBJ2-3
abundance: few

CDR3aa: CASSQLGTSGRASYNEQFF
CDR3nt: TGTGCCAGTAGCCAATTGGGGACTAGCGGGAGGGCCTCCTACAATGAGCAGTTCTTC
v_gene: TRBV19
d_gene: TRBD2
j_gene: TRBJ2-1
abundance: .

CDR3aa: CASSSLLRGQTDTQYF
CDR3nt: TGTGCCAGCAGCTCGCTCTTGCGAGGGCAGACAGATACGCAGTATTTT
v_gene: TRBV7-9
d_gene: .
j_gene: TRBJ2-3
abundance: .

CDR3aa: CASSLAPRNEQYF
CDR3nt: TGTGCCAGCAGCTTAGCCCCCCGGAACGAGCAGTACTTC
v_gene: TRBV7-2
d_gene: .
j_gene: TRBJ2-7
abundance: many

CDR3aa: CASSYLGEGSETQYF
CDR3nt: TGTGCCAGCAGTTACCTCGGGGAGGGTTCGGAGACCCAGTACTTC
v_gene: TRBV6-5
d_gene: TRBD2
j_gene: TRBJ2-5
abundance: few

CDR3aa: CASFSFGGASGANVLTF
CDR3nt: TGTGCCAGCTTTAGCTTCGGGGGGGCCTCTGGGGCCAACGTCCTGACTTTC
v_gene: TRBV12-3/TRBV12-4
d_gene: TRBD2
j_gene: TRBJ2-6
abundance: few

CDR3aa: CASSHNTGTSVGTQYF
CDR3nt: TGTGCCAGCAGCCACAACACCGGGACTAGCGTCGGGACCCAGTACTTC
v_gene: TRBV14
d_gene: TRBD2
j_gene: TRBJ2-5
abundance: .

CDR3aa: CASSLSVDYGYTF
CDR3nt: TGTGCCAGCAGTTTATCTGTAGACTATGGCTACACCTTC
v_gene: TRBV12-3/TRBV12-4
d_gene: .
j_gene: TRBJ1-2
abundance: few

CDR3aa: CASSLVQGGTDTQYF
CDR3nt: TGTGCCAGCAGTTTAGTTCAGGGGGGGACAGATACGCAGTATTTT
v_gene: TRBV12-3/TRBV12-4
d_gene: .
j_gene: TRBJ2-3
abundance: few

CDR3aa: CASSPDRGTGELFF
CDR3nt: TGTGCCAGCAGCCCCGACAGGGGCACCGGGGAGCTGTTTTTT
v_gene: TRBV7-2
d_gene: TRBD1
j_gene: TRBJ2-2
abundance: few

CDR3aa: CAREGNGNTIYF
CDR3nt: TGTGCCAGAGAGGGGAATGGAAACACCATATATTTT
v_gene: TRBV6-4
d_gene: .
j_gene: TRBJ1-3
abundance: few